One and the same sample provided the 28 T cell receptor beta chains below, sequenced in a study of T cells after yellow fever vaccination. TCRdb redid the calling of the 5' RACE reads with MiXCR, one entry per CDR3 protein. The repertoire holds about 320,000 distinct CDR3 sequences, with 3.5% to 4.5% as singletons. The specimen was PBMCs, collected 15 days after the yellow fever booster vaccination. The receptors shown here come from a man aged 18 to 35 who received the YFV17D yellow fever vaccine.

This clonotype has a count of ten or more. V is TRBV12-3 or TRBV12-4 and J is TRBJ2-4; 8 positions agree with TRBD1. The CDR3 runs 11 residues. The junction had 0 bases not matched to a gene; V was cut back by 6 bases and J by 8 bases. The CDR3: CASRQGDIQYF. Here the CDR3 DNA reads TGTGCCAGCAGACAGGGGGACATTCAGTACTTC.

The chain carries TRBV6-5 and TRBJ2-3; 7 bases align to TRBD2. V gave up 0 bases and J gave up 1 base; unmatched junction bases: 10. CDR1 is MNHEY and CDR2 is SVGAGI in the germline V gene. This CDR3 is 18 amino acids long. The CDR3 here is CASSYSIPRGVGTDTQYF. CDR3 nucleotide sequence: TGTGCCAGCAGTTACTCGATTCCACGGGGGGTCGGCACAGATACGCAGTATTTT.

The CDR3 region is CAWTSTGWSETQYF. CDR3 coding DNA: TGTGCCTGGACCTCGACAGGGTGGAGTGAGACCCAGTACTTC. The V gene is TRBV30, the J gene TRBJ2-5; 7 nucleotides agree with TRBD1. CDR1 is GTSNPN, CDR2 SVGIG, per germline (reference sequence). The CDR3 length is 14 residues. J lost 5 bases, V lost 4 bases, and 10 bases had no gene match.

The table lists this clonotype with many counts. V gene TRBV29-1 combines with J gene TRBJ1-2; 7 bases fit TRBD1. J lost 8 bases, V lost 3 bases, and 6 bases had no gene match. Germline V gene data show CDR1 as SQVTM and CDR2 as ANQGSEA. The CDR3 is 12 residues long. This CDR3 reads CSVEGSGGGYTF. The DNA for the CDR3 is TGCAGCGTTGAGGGGTCAGGGGGAGGCTACACCTTC.

This clonotype was recorded a few times. V is TRBV12-3 or TRBV12-4 and J is TRBJ1-2; D may be TRBD1 (5 bases). Trimming shortened V by 7 bases and J by 8 bases, and 14 bases separated the two germline ends. The CDR3 loop spans 12 amino acids. This CDR3 is CASTQLWGGYTF. The CDR3 DNA reads as TGTGCCAGCACCCAACTTTGGGGCGGCTACACCTTC.

This clonotype has just a few counts. The chain joins TRBV7-9 to TRBJ1-3; possibly TRBD1 for D (6 bases). This CDR3 spans 17 amino acids. CDR1 SEHNR and CDR2 FQNEAQ come from the germline V gene (reference sequence). The V end was cut by 5 bases, the J end by 4 bases, with 21 bases between. The CDR3 coding sequence is TGTGCCAGCAGCCCTGGGCCGGGACATCTGCTCGGAAACACCATATATTTT. Protein product: CASSPGPGHLLGNTIYF.

The CDR3 loop reads CASSQVPGELFF. In nucleotides, the CDR3 is TGTGCCAGCAGCCAAGTGCCCGGGGAGCTGTTTTTT. The rearrangement joins TRBV3-1 to TRBJ2-2; D remains unclear. Trimming cost V 1 base and J 6 bases, with 3 bases left between them. This CDR3 has 12 amino acids. The V gene's germline CDR1 is LGHDT and CDR2 YNNKEL (reference sequence).

This clonotype occurred a few times. The gene calls are TRBV4-3 and TRBJ2-4; D is ambiguous. There are 14 residues in the CDR3. Trimming stripped 1 base from V and 0 bases from J, with 4 bases between. Germline values: CDR1 LGHNA, CDR2 YSLEER. The CDR3: CASSQVAAKNIQYF. The CDR3 DNA reads TGCGCCAGCAGCCAAGTCGCAGCCAAAAACATTCAGTACTTC.

This clonotype occurred many times. The genes are TRBV6-5 and TRBJ2-7; TRBD1 might be the D (6 bases). The CDR3 extends over 15 amino acids. Trimming removed 6 bases at V and 3 bases at J, with 18 bases between. Germline values: CDR1 MNHEY, CDR2 SVGAGI. CDR3 protein: CASRKQGRAVYEQYF. In nucleotides, the CDR3 is TGTGCCAGCAGAAAACAGGGCCGCGCTGTCTACGAGCAGTACTTC.

The chain couples TRBV27 to TRBJ1-2; D may be TRBD1 (5 bases). Germline loops: CDR1 MNHEY, CDR2 SMNVEV (reference sequence). The CDR3 length is 13 residues. Trimming took 4 bases from V and 4 from J, leaving 10 bases between them. This CDR3 reads CASSSSQGYGYTF. In DNA form, the CDR3 reads TGTGCCAGCAGTTCCTCCCAGGGCTATGGCTACACCTTC.

There are many counts of this clonotype. The chain recombines TRBV15 with TRBJ2-3, with TRBD2 matching 7 bases. Germline CDR1 reads LNHNV; CDR2 reads YYDKDF (reference sequence). This CDR3 has 16 residues. J lost 2 bases, V lost 0 bases, and 5 bases had no gene match. In DNA, the CDR3 is TGTGCCACCAGCAGAGACGGGAGGACTTTCACAGATACGCAGTATTTT. Its protein is CATSRDGRTFTDTQYF.

This clonotype was detected ten times or more. The rearrangement links TRBV4-1 to TRBJ1-3; 8 bases align to TRBD1. V gave up 1 base and J gave up 8 bases; unmatched junction bases: 7. The CDR3 consists of 15 residues. Per the germline V gene, CDR1 is MGHRA and CDR2 is YSYEKL. The CDR3: CASSQVQGAMDTIYF. CDR3 sequence (DNA): TGCGCCAGCAGCCAAGTTCAGGGGGCGATGGACACCATATATTTT.

This clonotype turned up a few times. The chain employs TRBV2 and TRBJ2-1, with 7 bases aligning to TRBD2. The V segment lost 3 bases and the J segment 0 bases; nucleotides outside the gene matches: 8. The germline V gene encodes CDR1 SNHLY and CDR2 FYNNEI. CDR3 size: 17 residues. CDR3 in amino acids: CASSDPWGGSSYNEQFF. The CDR3 DNA is TGTGCCAGCAGTGACCCTTGGGGGGGGAGCTCCTACAATGAGCAGTTCTTC. The whole variable domain, filled in from reference TRBV2 and TRBJ2-1, reads EPEVTQTPSHQVTQMGQEVILRCVPISNHLYFYWYRQILGQKVEFLVSFYNNEISEKSEIFDDQFSVERPDGSNFTLKIRSTKLEDSAMYFCASSDPWGGSSYNEQFFGPGTRLTVL.

The table lists this clonotype with a few counts. V and J are TRBV7-2 and TRBJ1-2, with D unclear. The CDR3 has 13 amino acids. Between the trimmed V and J ends, which lost 4 bases and 0 bases, there was a span of 6 bases. CDR1 is SGHTA and CDR2 is FQGNSA in the germline V gene. The CDR3 spells CASSSYANYGYTF. The DNA of the CDR3 is TGTGCCAGCAGCTCCTACGCTAACTATGGCTACACCTTC. Variable domain in full (rest from reference TRBV7-2 and TRBJ1-2): GAGVSQSPSNKVTEKGKDVELRCDPISGHTALYWYRQSLGQGLEFLIYFQGNSAPDKSGLPSDRFSAERTGGSVSTLTIQRTQQEDSAVYLCASSSYANYGYTFGSGTRLTVV.

This chain connects TRBV20-1 to TRBJ2-1, with D unclear. Trimming shortened V by 5 bases and J by 0 bases, and 14 bases separated the two germline ends. The V gene's germline CDR1 is DFQATT and CDR2 SNEGSKA (reference sequence). The CDR3 sequence is 15 residues long. The CDR3 bases are TGCAGTGCTCCTTCGCGCGCGAGCTCCTACAATGAGCAGTTCTTC. Amino acids: CSAPSRASSYNEQFF.

J is TRBJ2-5 and V is TRBV5-1; tentatively, D is TRBD2 (6 bases). This CDR3 contains 13 residues. CDR1 and CDR2 (germline): SGHRS, YFSETQ. V was clipped by 4 bases and J by 3 bases, with 10 bases between them. The DNA of the CDR3 is TGCGCCAGCAGCGACTCGGGAGAAGAGACCCAGTACTTC. Translation gives CASSDSGEETQYF.

This clonotype was observed a few times. CDR3 nucleotide sequence: TGTGCCAGCACCGGGGACTCCGACACAGATACGCAGTATTTT. It encodes CASTGDSDTDTQYF. The rearrangement joins TRBV6-7 to TRBJ2-3, with D perhaps TRBD2 (6 bases). TRBV6-7 is an ORF; its function is uncertain. This CDR3 region has 14 residues. Trimming removed 7 bases at V and 2 bases at J, with 13 bases between.

This clonotype has a handful of counts. The chain recombines TRBV4-2 with TRBJ1-2; no definite D call. This CDR3 contains 13 residues. Trimming took off 3 bases at V and 3 bases at J, with 8 bases between the two ends. Germline CDR1 LGHNA, CDR2 YNFKEQ. The CDR3 here is CASSHERDYGYTF. Here the CDR3 DNA reads TGTGCCAGCAGCCATGAAAGGGACTATGGCTACACCTTC.

To note about this clonotype: This sequence may be a read error, since a much larger clone differs from it by one base. V and J are TRBV27 and TRBJ1-1; a weak D match, TRBD1 (5 bases). This CDR3 contains 14 residues. CDR1 is MNHEY, CDR2 SMNVEV, per germline (reference sequence). CDR3 bases: TGTGCCAGCAGTTTACAGCGGGGCGGGACTGTAGCTTTCTTT. This translates into CASSLQRGGTVAFF.

This clonotype was detected many times. The chain uses TRBV2 and TRBJ2-3, with D unclear. V lost 6 bases and J lost 6, with 10 bases in between. Looked up from germline, CDR1 is SNHLY and CDR2 is FYNNEI. The CDR3 spans 12 residues. The CDR3 reads CASSPRVDTQYF. CDR3 in DNA: TGTGCCAGCAGCCCTAGGGTGGATACGCAGTATTTT. The complete variable domain, with remaining parts taken from reference TRBV2 and TRBJ2-3, reads EPEVTQTPSHQVTQMGQEVILRCVPISNHLYFYWYRQILGQKVEFLVSFYNNEISEKSEIFDDQFSVERPDGSNFTLKIRSTKLEDSAMYFCASSPRVDTQYFGPGTRLTVL.

This clonotype was counted between two and nine times. The chain is built from TRBV15 and TRBJ2-5; 8 bases line up with TRBD1. This CDR3 has 16 amino acids. Looked up from germline, CDR1 is LNHNV and CDR2 is YYDKDF (reference sequence). The junction had 8 bases not matched to a gene; V was cut back by 0 bases and J by 5 bases. CDR3 amino acids: CATSREPGRGLETQYF. As DNA, the CDR3 is TGTGCCACCAGCAGAGAACCAGGCAGGGGGCTGGAGACCCAGTACTTC.

The CDR3 reads CASRRLAGPGELFF. The CDR3 region has the DNA TGTGCCAGCAGAAGGCTAGCGGGTCCCGGGGAGCTGTTTTTT. The J gene is TRBJ2-2, the V gene TRBV6-7; 8 nucleotides align to TRBD2. TRBV6-7 is recorded as an ORF, its role being uncertain. This CDR3 region has 14 residues. The V segment lost 6 bases and the J segment 6 bases; nucleotides outside the gene matches: 6.

V usage is TRBV20-1 and J usage is TRBJ2-1; no firm D call. The V gene's germline CDR1 is DFQATT and CDR2 SNEGSKA (reference sequence). The CDR3 loop spans 14 amino acids. The CDR3 spells CSGRILSSYNEQFF. Written as DNA, the CDR3 is TGCAGCGGACGCATACTGAGCTCCTACAATGAGCAGTTCTTC.

A few counts support this clonotype. The chain recombines TRBV18 with TRBJ2-3; 8 bases map to TRBD1. The germline V gene has CDR1 KGHSH and CDR2 LQKENI. This CDR3 contains 15 residues. V gave up 3 bases and J gave up 4 bases; unmatched junction bases: 6. CDR3 DNA: TGTGCCAGCTCACCGGACAGGGTCGGTCCAGATACGCAGTATTTT. Its protein is CASSPDRVGPDTQYF.

This clonotype has a count of ten or more. The chain has TRBV6-2 or TRBV6-3 and TRBJ2-2; 12 bases map to TRBD1. J gave up 10 bases and V 7 bases, and 13 bases lay outside the gene matches. The CDR3 has 16 residues. Per the germline V gene, CDR1 is MNHEY and CDR2 is SVGEGT. CDR3 sequence: CASTKISGQGALELFF. DNA for the CDR3: TGTGCCAGCACTAAAATATCGGGACAGGGGGCGTTGGAGCTGTTTTTT.

Only a few counts were recorded for this clonotype. The genes are TRBV10-2 and TRBJ1-5, with a weak D call TRBD1 (5 bases). The V end lost 0 bases, the J end lost 4 bases, and 10 bases lay between the germline ends. The CDR3 covers 15 residues. The germline CDR1 and CDR2 sequences are WSHSY and SAAADI. The chain's CDR3 is CASSESGTVNQPQHF. CDR3 sequence (DNA): TGCGCCAGCAGTGAGTCTGGGACCGTTAATCAGCCCCAGCATTTT.

This clonotype occurred many times. The rearrangement joins TRBV6-5 to TRBJ2-7; perhaps TRBD1 as D (5 bases). Germline assignment: CDR1 MNHEY and CDR2 SVGAGI. V lost 6 bases, J lost 5 bases, and 11 bases lay in between. The CDR3 is 12 amino acids. Here the CDR3 reads CASRSPGNEQYF. The CDR3 coding sequence is TGTGCCAGCAGATCCCCAGGGAACGAGCAGTACTTC.

This clonotype was seen a handful of times. V and J are TRBV6-2 or TRBV6-3 and TRBJ2-7; TRBD2 is a possible D gene (7 bases). This CDR3 spans 12 amino acids. The V end was cut by 0 bases, the J end by 12 bases, with 12 bases between. Germline V gives CDR1 MNHEY, CDR2 SVGEGT. CDR3 sequence (DNA): TGTGCCAGCAGTTACTCCGGGGGGCGCGCGTACTTC. Translating gives CASSYSGGRAYF.